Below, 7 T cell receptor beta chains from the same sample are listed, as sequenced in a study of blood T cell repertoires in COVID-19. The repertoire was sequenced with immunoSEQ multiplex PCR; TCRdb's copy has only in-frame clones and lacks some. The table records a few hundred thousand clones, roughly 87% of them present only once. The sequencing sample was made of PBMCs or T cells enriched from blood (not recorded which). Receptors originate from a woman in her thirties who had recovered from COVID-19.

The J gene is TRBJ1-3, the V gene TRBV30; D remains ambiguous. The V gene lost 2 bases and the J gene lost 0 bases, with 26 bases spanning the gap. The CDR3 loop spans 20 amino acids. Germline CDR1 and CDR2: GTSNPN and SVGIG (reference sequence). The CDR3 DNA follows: TGTGCCTGGAGTACCCCGGATTGGGTTCCAGGAGGCCCCTCTGGAAACACCATATATTTT. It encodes CAWSTPDWVPGGPSGNTIYF.

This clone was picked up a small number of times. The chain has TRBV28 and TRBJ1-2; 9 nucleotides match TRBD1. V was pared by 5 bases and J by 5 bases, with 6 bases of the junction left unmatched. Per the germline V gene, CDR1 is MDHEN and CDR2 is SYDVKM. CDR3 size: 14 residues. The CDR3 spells CASSLQGTGYGYTF. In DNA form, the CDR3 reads TGTGCCAGCAGTCTCCAGGGGACAGGGTATGGCTACACCTTC.

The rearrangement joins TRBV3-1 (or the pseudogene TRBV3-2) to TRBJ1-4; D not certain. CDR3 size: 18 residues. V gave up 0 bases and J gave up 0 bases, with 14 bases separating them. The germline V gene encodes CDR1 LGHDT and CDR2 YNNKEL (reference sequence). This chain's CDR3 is CASSQDYNSPATNEKLFF. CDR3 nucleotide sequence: TGTGCCAGCAGCCAAGATTATAATAGTCCGGCAACTAATGAAAAACTGTTTTTT.

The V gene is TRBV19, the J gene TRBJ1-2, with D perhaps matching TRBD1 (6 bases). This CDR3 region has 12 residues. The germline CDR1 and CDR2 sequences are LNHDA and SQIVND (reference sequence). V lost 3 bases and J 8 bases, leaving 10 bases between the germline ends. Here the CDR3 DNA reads TGTGCCAGTAGTATCAATGGACAGGGCTACACCTTC. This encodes CASSINGQGYTF.

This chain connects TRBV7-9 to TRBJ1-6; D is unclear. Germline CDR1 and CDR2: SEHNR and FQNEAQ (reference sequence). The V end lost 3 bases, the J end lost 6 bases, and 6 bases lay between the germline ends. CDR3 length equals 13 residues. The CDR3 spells CASSFEANSPLHF. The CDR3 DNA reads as TGTGCCAGCAGCTTCGAAGCTAATTCACCCCTCCACTTT.

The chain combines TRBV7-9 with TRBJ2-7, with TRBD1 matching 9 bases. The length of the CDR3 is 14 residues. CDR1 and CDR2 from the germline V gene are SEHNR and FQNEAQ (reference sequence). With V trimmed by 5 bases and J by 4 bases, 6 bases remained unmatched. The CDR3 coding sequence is TGTGCCAGCAGCCCCCGGGACAGGGTGTACGAGCAGTACTTC. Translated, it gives CASSPRDRVYEQYF.

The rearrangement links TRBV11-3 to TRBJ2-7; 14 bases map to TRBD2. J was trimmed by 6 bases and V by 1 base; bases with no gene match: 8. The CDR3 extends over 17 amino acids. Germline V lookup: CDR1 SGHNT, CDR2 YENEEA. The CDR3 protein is CASSLGGTSGRTREQYF. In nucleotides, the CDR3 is TGTGCCAGCAGCTTAGGAGGGACTAGCGGGAGAACACGCGAGCAGTACTTC. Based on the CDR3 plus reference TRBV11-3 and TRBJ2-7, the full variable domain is EAGVVQSPRYKIIEKKQPVAFWCNPISGHNTLYWYLQNLGQGPELLIRYENEEAVDDSQLPKDRFSAERLKGVDSTLKIQPAELGDSAVYLCASSLGGTSGRTREQYFGPGTRLTVT.